The present TCR beta chain was sequenced within a study of cytomegalovirus exposure and HLA in healthy donors. Study-level findings and limits: Most TCR sequences proved rare, with some public TCRs found in many donors. In a later analysis, TCR beta V- and J-gene trimming showed a link to a missense DCLRE1C variant. A later analysis reportedly found that, within productive TCRs, an Asian-associated ancestry cluster had fewer N-insertions than the mean observed across the approximately 700 donors.

Worth noting for this clone: The antigen is undetermined.

The germline V gene encodes CDR1 SGHAT and CDR2 FQNNGV. Germline trimming cut 2 bases from V and 5 bases from J; bases unmatched to any gene: 12. This CDR3 is built from 18 residues. 13 Jbeta primers and 60 Vbeta primers were used for the PCR. The method was immunoSEQ multiplex PCR; TCRdb's version includes in-frame clones alone and lacks a portion of them. The sample data list 100,000 to 150,000 clones. All the people who gave samples were healthy bone marrow donors. The clonotype originates from a man in his forties or fifties in good health and CMV-seronegative. This rearrangement joins TRBV11-2 to TRBJ2-7; the match to TRBD2 covers 13 bases. The sequencing input was PBMCs. The CDR3 DNA reads as TGTGCCAGCAGCTTACTACGGACTAGCGGGAGAGGGGGCCACGAGCAGTACTTC. Translation: CASSLLRTSGRGGHEQYF.